Listed below are T cell receptor beta chains from one sample, sequenced in a study of blood T cell repertoires in COVID-19. The method was immunoSEQ multiplex PCR; TCRdb's version includes in-frame clones alone and lacks a portion of them. Among a few hundred thousand clones listed, 82% were seen once. Sequenced material: peripheral blood. These TCRs come from a woman of 80 years or more with COVID-19, enrolled during active disease. Each CDR3 is given with its conserved first and last residue. A D gene is named only where the DNA matches it firmly. Expanded clones get a size class; other rows say once, few or many, or leave the size out.

J	V	length	D	size	CDR3	DNA
TRBJ1-5	TRBV7-2	16	TRBD1	-	CASSLGVRGLGQPQHF	TGTGCCAGCAGCTTAGGGGTCAGGGGGCTAGGTCAGCCCCAGCATTTT
TRBJ2-2	TRBV9	14	-	few	CASSSVAVSGELFF	TGTGCCAGCAGCTCGGTAGCGGTATCCGGGGAGCTGTTTTTT
TRBJ1-2	TRBV29-1	15	TRBD1	-	CSVVGVDRANYGYTF	TGCAGCGTCGTTGGGGTGGACAGGGCTAACTATGGCTACACCTTC
TRBJ1-2	TRBV18	15	-	-	CASSPPRESNYGYTF	TGTGCCAGCTCACCACCGCGGGAGAGTAACTATGGCTACACCTTC
TRBJ2-7	TRBV7-9	14	-	-	CASSLGGRTGEQYF	TGTGCCAGCAGCTTAGGAGGGAGGACGGGCGAGCAGTACTTC
TRBJ1-5	TRBV2	13	-	once	CASGRYSNQPQHF	TGTGCCAGCGGGAGATATAGCAATCAGCCCCAGCATTTT
TRBJ2-5	TRBV9	14	-	-	CASSRGGPKETQYF	TGTGCCAGCAGTAGGGGGGGGCCGAAAGAGACCCAGTACTTC
TRBJ2-7	TRBV7-2	12	-	-	CASSLERIEQYF	TGTGCCAGCAGCTTAGAGCGGATCGAGCAGTACTTC
TRBJ2-1	TRBV2	15	TRBD2	-	CASSVELAVGNEQFF	TGTGCCAGCAGTGTCGAACTAGCGGTGGGCAATGAGCAGTTCTTC
TRBJ1-4	TRBV19	12	-	-	CASRQGNEKLFF	TGTGCCAGTAGACAGGGAAATGAAAAACTGTTTTTT
TRBJ2-2	TRBV19	14	TRBD2	-	CASSSGGATGELFF	TGTGCCAGTAGTAGCGGGGGGGCTACCGGGGAGCTGTTTTTT
TRBJ2-5	TRBV6-6	16	TRBD1	-	CASRKPGQGTGETQYF	TGTGCCAGCCGTAAACCGGGACAGGGAACGGGAGAGACCCAGTACTTC
TRBJ2-1	TRBV19	17	TRBD2	-	CASSIRTSGSLDNEQFF	TGTGCCAGTAGTATACGGACTAGCGGGAGTTTAGACAATGAGCAGTTCTTC
TRBJ2-6	TRBV5-1	18	-	-	CASSSRGGSLSGANVLTF	TGCGCCAGCAGCTCCCGTGGAGGGAGCCTCTCTGGGGCCAACGTCCTGACTTTC
TRBJ2-7	TRBV7-9	12	-	-	CASEQGTYEQYF	TGTGCCAGCGAACAGGGTACCTACGAGCAGTACTTC
TRBJ1-6	TRBV9	20	TRBD1	-	CASSVNRGRQWPGFWSPLHF	TGTGCCAGCAGCGTAAACAGGGGGCGTCAATGGCCCGGGTTTTGGTCACCCCTCCACTTT
TRBJ1-4	TRBV30	14	-	-	CAWGALDMREKLFF	TGTGCCTGGGGGGCATTGGACATGCGAGAAAAACTGTTTTTT
TRBJ1-2	TRBV3-1/TRBV3-2	14	TRBD1	-	CASSPGQGLYGYTF	TGTGCCAGCAGCCCGGGACAGGGCCTCTATGGCTACACCTTC
TRBJ2-7	TRBV12-3/TRBV12-4	13	-	-	CASKKGGGSEQYF	TGTGCCAGCAAGAAGGGAGGGGGTAGTGAGCAGTACTTC
TRBJ1-4	TRBV21-1	16	-	-	CASSKPGQPINEKLFF	TGTGCCAGCAGCAAGCCGGGACAGCCTATTAATGAAAAACTGTTTTTT
TRBJ1-2	TRBV5-4	17	TRBD1	-	CASIPDVSGGPRVGYTF	TGTGCCAGCATCCCCGATGTGTCAGGGGGCCCCCGGGTTGGCTACACCTTC
TRBJ1-2	TRBV6-2/TRBV6-3	13	TRBD1	-	CASSPDRDYGYTF	TGTGCCAGCAGTCCGGACAGGGACTATGGCTACACCTTC
TRBJ2-7	TRBV7-3	13	-	-	CASSPAGGYEQYF	TGTGCCAGCAGCCCCGCCGGAGGGTACGAGCAGTACTTC
TRBJ2-5	TRBV10-3	13	TRBD2	-	CAISSGLQETQYF	TGTGCCATAAGTAGCGGGCTACAAGAGACCCAGTACTTC
TRBJ1-6	TRBV10-3	13	-	-	CAIWGGGSSPLHF	TGTGCCATCTGGGGAGGGGGAAGTTCACCCCTCCACTTT
TRBJ2-3	TRBV4-1	16	-	once	CASSQGPRTTTDTQYF	TGCGCCAGCAGCCAAGGGCCTAGAACTACCACAGATACGCAGTATTTT
TRBJ1-2	TRBV10-3	12	-	-	CAISGGDYGYTF	TGTGCCATCAGTGGCGGCGACTATGGCTACACCTTC
TRBJ1-1	TRBV6-4	14	TRBD1	-	CASRRQGASTEAFF	TGTGCCAGCCGGAGGCAGGGGGCTAGCACTGAAGCTTTCTTT
TRBJ2-1	TRBV28	16	-	-	CASSPQTLGGYNEQFF	TGTGCCAGCAGTCCCCAGACATTGGGGGGATACAATGAGCAGTTCTTC
TRBJ1-1	TRBV12-3/TRBV12-4	13	-	-	CASSLTMNTEAFF	TGTGCCAGCAGTTTGACAATGAACACTGAAGCTTTCTTT
TRBJ1-2	TRBV24-1	15	TRBD1	-	CATSDGDRGRNGYTF	TGTGCCACCAGTGATGGCGACAGGGGGCGAAATGGCTACACCTTC
TRBJ1-1	TRBV27	15	-	-	CASRPSTVMNTEAFF	TGTGCCAGCAGGCCCTCTACAGTGATGAACACTGAAGCTTTCTTT
TRBJ1-5	TRBV11-3	15	TRBD1	-	CASSSGTGGFQPQHF	TGTGCCAGCAGCTCCGGGACAGGGGGTTTTCAGCCCCAGCATTTT
TRBJ1-4	TRBV2	14	TRBD1	-	CASSEGQGSEKLFF	TGTGCCAGCAGTGAAGGACAGGGGAGTGAAAAACTGTTTTTT
TRBJ1-1	TRBV6-2/TRBV6-3	15	-	-	CASSYSPKGSTEAFF	TGTGCCAGCAGTTACTCCCCGAAGGGGTCTACTGAAGCTTTCTTT
TRBJ1-1	TRBV28	9	-	few	CASSQGAFF	TGTGCCAGCAGTCAGGGAGCTTTCTTT
TRBJ1-1	TRBV19	16	-	-	CASSKTAAGQTPEAFF	TGTGCCAGTAGTAAAACCGCCGCGGGCCAGACTCCTGAAGCTTTCTTT
TRBJ1-1	TRBV7-8	13	-	-	CASSLPGPSEAFF	TGTGCCAGCAGCTTACCAGGCCCATCTGAAGCTTTCTTT